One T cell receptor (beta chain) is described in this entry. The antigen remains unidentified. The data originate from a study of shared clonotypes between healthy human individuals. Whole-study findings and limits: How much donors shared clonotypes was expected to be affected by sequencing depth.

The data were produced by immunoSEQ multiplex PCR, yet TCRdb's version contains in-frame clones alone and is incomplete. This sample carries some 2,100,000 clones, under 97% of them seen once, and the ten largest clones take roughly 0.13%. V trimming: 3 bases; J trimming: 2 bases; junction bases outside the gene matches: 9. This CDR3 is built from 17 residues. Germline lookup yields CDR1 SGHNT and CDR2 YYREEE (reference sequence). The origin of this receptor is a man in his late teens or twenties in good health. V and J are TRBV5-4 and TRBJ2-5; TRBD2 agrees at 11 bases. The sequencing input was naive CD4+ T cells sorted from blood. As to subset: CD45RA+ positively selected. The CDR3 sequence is CASSSEGLAGGQETQYF. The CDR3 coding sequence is TGTGCCAGCAGCTCCGAGGGGCTAGCGGGGGGTCAAGAGACCCAGTACTTC.